The 14 T cell receptor beta chains listed next were all sequenced from one sample in a study of T cells after yellow fever vaccination. A single record per CDR3 protein comes from TCRdb applying MiXCR to the 5' RACE reads. The table shows approximately 610,000 distinct CDR3 sequences, with roughly a sixth occurring only once. The sequenced sample was PBMCs, obtained 4 to 6 days after the first yellow fever vaccination. These receptors came from a man between 18 and 35 years old who received the YFV17D yellow fever vaccine.

This clonotype was counted only a few times. The CDR3 sequence: CASSQMTRTDTQYF. The CDR3 DNA sequence: TGTGCCAGCAGCCAAATGACTAGGACAGATACGCAGTATTTT. The chain uses TRBV3-1 and TRBJ2-3, with D tentatively TRBD2 (6 bases). Germline loops: CDR1 LGHDT, CDR2 YNNKEL (reference sequence). Trimming removed 2 bases from V and 3 bases from J, with 9 bases in between. The CDR3 extends over 14 amino acids.

This clonotype was seen just once. The chain recombines TRBV12-3 or TRBV12-4 with TRBJ2-1; D not resolved. The CDR3 is 11 amino acids. The V end lost 6 bases, the J end lost 9 bases, and 9 bases lay between the germline ends. CDR3 sequence: CASRRLGEQFF. CDR3 coding DNA: TGTGCCAGCAGAAGGTTGGGTGAGCAGTTCTTC.

This clonotype came up a few times. J is TRBJ2-5 and V is TRBV7-2; no reliable D call. Germline-derived CDR1 and CDR2 are SGHTA and FQGNSA. This CDR3 spans 13 amino acids. Deletions cut 7 bases from V and 4 bases from J, with 13 bases between. The DNA of the CDR3 is TGTGCCAGCATCCCCGAGAACCGAGAGACCCAGTACTTC. It specifies CASIPENRETQYF.

Only a few counts were recorded for this clonotype. V gene TRBV28 combines with J gene TRBJ2-1; tentatively, D is TRBD1 (6 bases). This CDR3 is built from 13 residues. CDR1 MDHEN and CDR2 SYDVKM come from the germline V gene. V lost 7 bases and J 5 bases, leaving 12 bases between the germline ends. The CDR3 sequence is CASNRQVDNEQFF. The CDR3 DNA is TGTGCCAGCAACCGACAGGTAGACAATGAGCAGTTCTTC. The full variable domain, its missing parts supplied by reference TRBV28 and TRBJ2-1, is DVKVTQSSRYLVKRTGEKVFLECVQDMDHENMFWYRQDPGLGLRLIYFSYDVKMKEKGDIPEGYSVSREKKERFSLILESASTNQTSMYLCASNRQVDNEQFFGPGTRLTVL.

This clonotype has a handful of counts. The rearrangement uses TRBV3-1 and TRBJ2-3; TRBD2 matches 11 bases. The V and J ends lost 1 base and 7 bases, in that order; junction bases with no gene match: 7. This CDR3 is built from 16 residues. Germline V gene data show CDR1 as LGHDT and CDR2 as YNNKEL (reference sequence). The CDR3 DNA reads as TGTGCCAGCAGCCAAGCTCCTAGCGGGGGGATGTATACGCAGTATTTT. This sequence encodes CASSQAPSGGMYTQYF.

This clonotype appeared a few times. This chain connects TRBV6-1 to TRBJ1-2; 7 bases line up with TRBD1. The length of the CDR3 is 14 residues. Per the germline V gene, CDR1 is MNHNS and CDR2 is SASEGT. V trimming: 6 bases; J trimming: 2 bases; junction bases outside the gene matches: 6. The CDR3 DNA reads as TGTGCCAGCAGAACGGGACAGAGGAACTATGGCTACACCTTC. It is translated as CASRTGQRNYGYTF.

This clonotype was detected only a few times. This chain connects TRBV20-1 to TRBJ2-7; 8 nucleotides match TRBD1. This CDR3 is 14 amino acids long. Germline values: CDR1 DFQATT, CDR2 SNEGSKA (reference sequence). J gave up 5 bases and V 5 bases, and 11 bases lay outside the gene matches. The CDR3 bases are TGCAGTGCTTTAGACGGACAGGGTGCCCACGAGCAGTACTTC. This sequence encodes CSALDGQGAHEQYF.

The J gene is TRBJ1-3, the V gene TRBV9; D gene ambiguous. Germline V gene data show CDR1 as SGDLS and CDR2 as YYNGEE. V was shortened by 2 bases and J by 7 bases, with 13 bases between the two germline ends. The CDR3 has 14 residues. CDR3 region: CASSVGTSTNTIYF. The CDR3 DNA reads TGTGCCAGCAGCGTTGGAACGTCAACTAACACCATATATTTT.

The V and J genes are TRBV15 and TRBJ2-7, with D possibly being TRBD1 or TRBD2 (5 bases each). Trimming cost V 5 bases and J 2 bases, with 13 bases left between them. The CDR3 sequence is 14 residues long. Germline assignment: CDR1 LNHNV and CDR2 YYDKDF (reference sequence). This chain's CDR3 is CATSPRDGPYEQYF. The CDR3 DNA reads as TGTGCCACCAGCCCCCGGGACGGTCCCTACGAGCAGTACTTC. Full variable domain (rest looked up from reference TRBV15 and TRBJ2-7): DAMVIQNPRYQVTQFGKPVTLSCSQTLNHNVMYWYQQKSSQAPKLLFHYYDKDFNNEADTPDNFQSRRPNTSFCFLDIRSPGLGDTAMYLCATSPRDGPYEQYFGPGTRLTVT.

This clonotype was found a few times. The V gene is TRBV7-9, the J gene TRBJ2-1; no clear D gene. The CDR3 totals 16 residues. Germline CDR1 is SEHNR and CDR2 is FQNEAQ (reference sequence). Trimming took 1 base from V and 0 from J, leaving 10 bases between them. The CDR3 protein is CASSLEESSSYNEQFF. CDR3 in DNA: TGTGCCAGCAGCTTAGAGGAGTCCTCCTCCTACAATGAGCAGTTCTTC.

The sample holds a few counts of this clonotype. The rearrangement uses TRBV7-2 and TRBJ1-6; 9 nucleotides match TRBD1. The CDR3 covers 15 residues. CDR1 SGHTA and CDR2 FQGNSA come from the germline V gene. Trimming took 3 bases from V and 9 from J; bases not matched to a gene: 6. The CDR3 region is CASSFTGGAGSPLHF. Here the CDR3 DNA reads TGTGCCAGCAGCTTCACAGGGGGCGCAGGTTCACCCCTCCACTTT.

This sequence joins TRBV5-1 and TRBJ2-7; perhaps TRBD2 as D (6 bases). The length of the CDR3 is 15 residues. V lost 0 bases and J lost 0, with 10 bases in between. Germline-derived CDR1 and CDR2 are SGHRS and YFSETQ. CDR3 in DNA: TGCGCCAGCAGCTTGGTGGCGGGGAGCTCCTACGAGCAGTACGTC. Protein sequence: CASSLVAGSSYEQYV.

This clonotype was recorded a few times. The rearrangement links TRBV12-3 or TRBV12-4 to TRBJ2-4; D possibly corresponds to TRBD2 (7 bases). Trimming took 5 bases from V and 0 from J, leaving 17 bases between them. This CDR3 is built from 17 residues. CDR3 residues: CASSGSRGPIAKNIQYF. CDR3 DNA: TGTGCCAGCAGTGGATCGCGGGGGCCTATAGCCAAAAACATTCAGTACTTC.

This clonotype came up many times. The rearrangement links TRBV25-1 to TRBJ2-3; D assignment may be TRBD1 or TRBD2 (7 bases each). Germline CDR1 is MGHDK and CDR2 is SYGVNS. V lost 3 bases to trimming and J lost 1 base, with 23 bases between them. This CDR3 is 19 amino acids long. CDR3 residues: CASSESDPGGGARTDTQYF. CDR3 nucleotide sequence: TGTGCCAGCAGTGAGTCAGACCCAGGGGGGGGAGCCCGCACAGATACGCAGTATTTT.